The next 5 T cell receptor beta chains were all read from a single sample in a study of shared clonotypes between healthy human individuals. TCRdb's table, derived via immunoSEQ multiplex PCR, lists solely in-frame clones and lacks some. The sample shows 2 million to 2.5 million clones, approximately 93% of them seen only once. The material sequenced was naive CD4+ T cells from PBMCs. Subset in this sample: CD45RA+ positively selected. The receptors derive from a man aged 18-30 years in good health. Some clones in this sample may be carry-over from other donors' samples.

The CDR3 DNA follows: TGTGCCAGCAGTGAACATGGGGCGGGAGGGACAGATACGCAGTATTTT. This sequence encodes CASSEHGAGGTDTQYF. The chain couples TRBV6-1 to TRBJ2-3; TRBD2 matches at 9 bases. The germline V gene has CDR1 MNHNS and CDR2 SASEGT. CDR3 length: 16 residues. Unmatched junction bases numbered 6, after V lost 2 bases and J lost 3 bases.

J is TRBJ2-5 and V is TRBV30; 8 nucleotides line up with TRBD2. This CDR3 region has 17 residues. CDR1 GTSNPN and CDR2 SVGIG come from the germline V gene (reference sequence). J was trimmed by 0 bases and V by 4 bases; bases with no gene match: 13. CDR3 in amino acids: CAWTVGGGRMYQETQYF. Here the CDR3 DNA reads TGTGCCTGGACCGTGGGCGGGGGGCGGATGTACCAAGAGACCCAGTACTTC.

This clone was counted a few times. Other nucleotide sequences from this sample produce the same CDR3. The chain recombines TRBV14 with TRBJ2-5, with unresolved D. There are 11 residues in the CDR3. Trimming shortened V by 1 base and J by 4 bases, and 1 base separated the two germline ends. Germline-derived CDR1 and CDR2 are SGHDN and FVKESK. Here the CDR3 DNA reads TGTGCCAGCAGCCAAGCAGAGACCCAGTACTTC. The encoded protein is CASSQAETQYF.

Remarks on this clone: The junction differs from germline at one of its ends, possibly a read error. The chain couples TRBV2 to TRBJ1-5, with unresolved D. Germline-derived CDR1 and CDR2 are SNHLY and FYNNEI. The length of the CDR3 is 14 residues. CDR3 loop: CASSDGPSSQPQHF. CDR3 in DNA: TGTGCCAGCAGTGACGGGCCTAGCAGTCAGCCCCAGCATTTT. The full variable domain, completed using reference TRBV2 and TRBJ1-5, is EPEVTQTPSHQVTQMGQEVILRCVPISNHLYFYWYRQILGQKVEFLVSFYNNEISEKSEIFDDQFSVERPDGSNFTLKIRSTKLEDSAMYFCASSDGPSSQPQHFGDGTRLSIL.

This sequence joins TRBV11-2 and TRBJ2-1; D perhaps matches TRBD2 (6 bases). V was pared by 4 bases and J by 0 bases, with 16 bases between. This CDR3 comprises 17 residues. Germline V CDR1 and CDR2: SGHAT, FQNNGV. In DNA form, the CDR3 reads TGTGCCAGCAGCTCCCCCGCGGGGCCCCTCTCCTACAATGAGCAGTTCTTC. Translation: CASSSPAGPLSYNEQFF. The whole variable domain, filled in from reference TRBV11-2 and TRBJ2-1, reads EAGVAQSPRYKIIEKRQSVAFWCNPISGHATLYWYQQILGQGPKLLIQFQNNGVVDDSQLPKDRFSAERLKGVDSTLKIQPAKLEDSAVYLCASSSPAGPLSYNEQFFGPGTRLTVL.